A single T cell receptor beta chain is shown here with its context. Repertoires were sampled repeatedly during chemoradiotherapy. Sequencing used immunoSEQ multiplex PCR; TCRdb keeps in-frame clones, though not all of them. This sample has 2,500 to 3,500 clones; around 89% occur once, and the top ten carry approximately 4%. The sample belongs to a study of chemoradiotherapy in HPV16-positive cancers. Trimming took 0 bases from V and 5 from J; bases not matched to a gene: 3. CDR3 length equals 16 residues. Germline assignment: CDR1 ENHRY and CDR2 SYGVKD. The sequence was collected from a human donor with HPV-associated anogenital cancer. The chain uses TRBV10-3 and TRBJ2-5; TRBD2 agrees at 13 bases. The specimen was tumor tissue, collected from a patient who underwent chemoradiotherapy. CDR3 protein: CAISESTSGGAETQYF. In DNA form, the CDR3 reads TGTGCCATCAGTGAGTCTACTAGCGGGGGGGCTGAGACCCAGTACTTC.